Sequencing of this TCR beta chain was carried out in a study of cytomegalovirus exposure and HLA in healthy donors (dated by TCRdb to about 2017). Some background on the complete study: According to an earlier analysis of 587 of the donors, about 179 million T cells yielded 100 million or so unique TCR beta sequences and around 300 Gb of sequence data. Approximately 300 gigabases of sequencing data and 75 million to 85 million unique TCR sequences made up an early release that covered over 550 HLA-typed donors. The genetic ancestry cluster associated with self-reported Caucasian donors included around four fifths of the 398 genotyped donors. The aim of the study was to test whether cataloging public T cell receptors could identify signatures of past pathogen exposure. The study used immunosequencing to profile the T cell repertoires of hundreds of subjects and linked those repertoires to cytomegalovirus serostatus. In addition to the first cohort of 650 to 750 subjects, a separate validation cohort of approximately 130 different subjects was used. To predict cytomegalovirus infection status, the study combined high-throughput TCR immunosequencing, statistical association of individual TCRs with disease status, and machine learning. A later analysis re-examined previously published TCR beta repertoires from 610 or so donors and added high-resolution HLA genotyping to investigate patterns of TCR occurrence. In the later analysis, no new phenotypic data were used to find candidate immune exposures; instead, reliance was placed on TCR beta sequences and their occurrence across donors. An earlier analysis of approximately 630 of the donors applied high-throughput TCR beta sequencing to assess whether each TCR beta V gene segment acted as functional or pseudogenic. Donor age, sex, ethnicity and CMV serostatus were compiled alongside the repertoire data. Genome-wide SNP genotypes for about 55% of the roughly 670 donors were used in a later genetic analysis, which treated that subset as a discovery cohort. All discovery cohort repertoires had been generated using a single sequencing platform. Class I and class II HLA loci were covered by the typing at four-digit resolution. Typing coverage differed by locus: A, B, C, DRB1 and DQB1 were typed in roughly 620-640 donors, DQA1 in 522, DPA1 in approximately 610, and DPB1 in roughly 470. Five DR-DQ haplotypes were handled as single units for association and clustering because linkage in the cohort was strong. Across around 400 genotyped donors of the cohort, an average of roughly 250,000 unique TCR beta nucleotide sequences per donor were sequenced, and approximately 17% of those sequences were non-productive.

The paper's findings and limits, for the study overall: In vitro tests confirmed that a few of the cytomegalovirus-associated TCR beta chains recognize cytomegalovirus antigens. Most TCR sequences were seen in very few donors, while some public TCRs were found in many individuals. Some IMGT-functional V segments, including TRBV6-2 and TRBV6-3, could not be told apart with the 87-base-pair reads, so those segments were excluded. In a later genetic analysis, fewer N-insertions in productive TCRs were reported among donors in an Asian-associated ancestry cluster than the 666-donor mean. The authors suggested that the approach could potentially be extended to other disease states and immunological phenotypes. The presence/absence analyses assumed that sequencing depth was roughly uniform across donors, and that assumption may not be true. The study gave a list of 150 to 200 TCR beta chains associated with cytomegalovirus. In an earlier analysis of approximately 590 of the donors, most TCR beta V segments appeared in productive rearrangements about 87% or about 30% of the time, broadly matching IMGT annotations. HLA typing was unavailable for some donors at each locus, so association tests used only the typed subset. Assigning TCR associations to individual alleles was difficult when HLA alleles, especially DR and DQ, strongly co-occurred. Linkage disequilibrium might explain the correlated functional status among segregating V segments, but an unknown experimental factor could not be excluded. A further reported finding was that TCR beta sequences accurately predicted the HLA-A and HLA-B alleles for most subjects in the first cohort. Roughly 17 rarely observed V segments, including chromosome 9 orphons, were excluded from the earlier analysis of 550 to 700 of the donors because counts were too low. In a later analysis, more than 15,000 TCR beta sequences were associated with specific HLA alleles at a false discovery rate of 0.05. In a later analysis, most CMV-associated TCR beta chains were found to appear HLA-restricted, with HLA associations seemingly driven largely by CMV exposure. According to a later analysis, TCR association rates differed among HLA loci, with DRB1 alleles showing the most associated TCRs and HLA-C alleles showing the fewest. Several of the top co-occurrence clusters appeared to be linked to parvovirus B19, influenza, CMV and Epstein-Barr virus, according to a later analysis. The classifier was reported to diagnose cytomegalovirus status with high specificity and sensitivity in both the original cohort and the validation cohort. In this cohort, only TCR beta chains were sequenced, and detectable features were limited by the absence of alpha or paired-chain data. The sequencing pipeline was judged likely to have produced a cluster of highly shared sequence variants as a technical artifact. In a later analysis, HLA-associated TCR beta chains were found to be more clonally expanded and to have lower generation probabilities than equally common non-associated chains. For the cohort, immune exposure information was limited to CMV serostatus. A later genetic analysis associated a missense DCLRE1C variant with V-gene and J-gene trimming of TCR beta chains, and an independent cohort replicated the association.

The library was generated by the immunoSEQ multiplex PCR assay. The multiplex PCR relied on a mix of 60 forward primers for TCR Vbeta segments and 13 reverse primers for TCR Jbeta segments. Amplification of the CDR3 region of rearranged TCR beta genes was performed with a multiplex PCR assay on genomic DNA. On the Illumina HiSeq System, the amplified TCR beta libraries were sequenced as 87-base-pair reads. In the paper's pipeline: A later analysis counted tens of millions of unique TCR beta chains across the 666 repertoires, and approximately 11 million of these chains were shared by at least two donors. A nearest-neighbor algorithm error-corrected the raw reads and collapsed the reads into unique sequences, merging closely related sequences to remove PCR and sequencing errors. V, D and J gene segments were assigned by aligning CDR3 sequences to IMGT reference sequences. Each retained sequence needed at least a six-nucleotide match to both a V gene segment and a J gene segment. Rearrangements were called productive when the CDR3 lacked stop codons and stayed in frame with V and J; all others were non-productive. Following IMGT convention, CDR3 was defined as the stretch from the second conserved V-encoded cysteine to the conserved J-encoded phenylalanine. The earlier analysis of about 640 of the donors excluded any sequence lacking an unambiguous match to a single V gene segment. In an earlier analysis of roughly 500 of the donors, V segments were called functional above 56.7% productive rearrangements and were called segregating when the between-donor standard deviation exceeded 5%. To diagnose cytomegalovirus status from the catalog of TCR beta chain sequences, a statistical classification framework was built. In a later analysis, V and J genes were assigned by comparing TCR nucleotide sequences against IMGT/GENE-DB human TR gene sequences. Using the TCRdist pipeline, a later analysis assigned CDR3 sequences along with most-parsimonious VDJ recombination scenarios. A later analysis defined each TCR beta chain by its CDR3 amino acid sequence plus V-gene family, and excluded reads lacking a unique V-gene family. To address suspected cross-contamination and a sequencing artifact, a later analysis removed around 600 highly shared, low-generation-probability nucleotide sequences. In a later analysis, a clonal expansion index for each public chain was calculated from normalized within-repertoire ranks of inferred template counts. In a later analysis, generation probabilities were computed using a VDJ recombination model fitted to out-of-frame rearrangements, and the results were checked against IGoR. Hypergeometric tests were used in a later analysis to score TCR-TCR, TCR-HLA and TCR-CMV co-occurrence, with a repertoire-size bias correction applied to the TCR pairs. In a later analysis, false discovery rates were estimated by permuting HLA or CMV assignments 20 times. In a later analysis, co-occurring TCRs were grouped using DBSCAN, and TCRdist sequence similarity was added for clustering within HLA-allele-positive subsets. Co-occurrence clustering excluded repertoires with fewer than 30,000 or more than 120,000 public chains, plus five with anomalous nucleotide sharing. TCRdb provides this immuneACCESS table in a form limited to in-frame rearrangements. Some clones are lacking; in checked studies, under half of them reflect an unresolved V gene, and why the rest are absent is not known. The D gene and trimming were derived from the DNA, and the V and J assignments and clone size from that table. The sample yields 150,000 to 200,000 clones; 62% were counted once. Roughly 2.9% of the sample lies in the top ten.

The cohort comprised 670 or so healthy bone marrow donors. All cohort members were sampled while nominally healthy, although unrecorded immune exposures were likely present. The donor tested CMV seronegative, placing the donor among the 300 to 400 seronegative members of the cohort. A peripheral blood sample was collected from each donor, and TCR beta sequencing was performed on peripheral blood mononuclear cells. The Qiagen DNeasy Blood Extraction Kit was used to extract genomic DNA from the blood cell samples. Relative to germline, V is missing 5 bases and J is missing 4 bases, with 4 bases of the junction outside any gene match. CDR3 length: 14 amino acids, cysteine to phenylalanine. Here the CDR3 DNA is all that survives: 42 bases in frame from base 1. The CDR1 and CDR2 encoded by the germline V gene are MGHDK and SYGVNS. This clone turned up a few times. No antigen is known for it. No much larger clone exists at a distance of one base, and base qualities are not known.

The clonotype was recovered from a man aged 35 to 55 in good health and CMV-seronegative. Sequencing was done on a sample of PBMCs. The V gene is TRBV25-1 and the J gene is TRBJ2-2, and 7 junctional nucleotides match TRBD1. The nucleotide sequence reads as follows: TGTGCCAGCAGTACGGACAGGCCCACCGGGGAGCTGTTTTTT. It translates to CASSTDRPTGELFF. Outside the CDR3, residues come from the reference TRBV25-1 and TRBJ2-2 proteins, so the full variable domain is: EADIYQTPRYLVIGTGKKITLECSQTMGHDKMYWYQQDPGMELHLIHYSYGVNSTEKGDLSSESTVSRIRTEHFPLTLESARPSHTSQYLCASSTDRPTGELFFGEGSRLTVL.